Listed here is a single T cell receptor (beta chain). Its antigen is unknown. CDR3 length: 13 residues. Carried by the TCR beta cDNA libraries were unique molecular identifiers. From the PCR reads, TCRdb called clonotypes with MiXCR, one entry per CDR3 protein. The sample lists roughly 670,000 distinct CDR3 sequences, approximately 59% occurring once. The entry originates in a study of post-analysis software for immune sequencing data. Findings and limits, study-wide: F-measure co-clustering was strong for batch-matched samples. Normalized Chao1 diversity in multiple sclerosis patients fell significantly below that of controls. Higher frequency in patients than in controls was seen for roughly 5 TRBV segments, with TRBV5-6, TRBV5-1 and TRBV20-1 among them.

The chain employs TRBV12-3 or TRBV12-4 and TRBJ2-4, with TRBD1 identical over 7 bases. The J call is in doubt because the DNA end fits TRBJ2-7 better. Sequences were obtained from blood. The TCR comes from a girl aged 2 to 9 with multiple sclerosis. The CDR3 coding sequence is TGTGCCAGCAGTTTTAGGCAGGGGGACGAGCAGTACTTC. Translated, it gives CASSFRQGDEQYF.